Included here is one T cell receptor beta chain sequence, with context. The CDR3 ends on some other residue instead of the conserved phenylalanine or tryptophan, so this is likely a read error. This sample is drawn from a study of regulatory T cells in long-lasting Graves disease. Libraries of TCR beta came from iRepertoire HTBI primers plus Arm-PCR of CDR3 regions. Using its own MiXCR run on the multiplex PCR reads, TCRdb lists one record per CDR3 protein. This sample has 400,000 to 500,000 distinct CDR3 sequences, with 15% to 20% found just once. Time point here: newly diagnosed GD, antithyroid drugs for less than 3 months. PBMC RNA served as the TCR library source. The CDR3 extends over 14 amino acids. Germline CDR1 and CDR2: MDHEN and SYDVKM. V was pared by 3 bases and J by 4 bases, with 12 bases between. The same sample was also studied in work on T cells in Graves' hyperthyroidism and ophthalmopathy.

This chain joins TRBV28 and TRBJ2-5; no definite D call. The specimen comprised peripheral blood mononuclear cells (PBMCs), sampled at new diagnosis, from a patient treated with antithyroid drugs. The TCR originated in a woman aged 30 to 39 with Graves disease. As DNA, the CDR3 is TGTGCCAGCAGTTTCTTTTGGGGTAGAGAGACCCAGTACCTC. Translation gives CASSFFWGRETQYL.